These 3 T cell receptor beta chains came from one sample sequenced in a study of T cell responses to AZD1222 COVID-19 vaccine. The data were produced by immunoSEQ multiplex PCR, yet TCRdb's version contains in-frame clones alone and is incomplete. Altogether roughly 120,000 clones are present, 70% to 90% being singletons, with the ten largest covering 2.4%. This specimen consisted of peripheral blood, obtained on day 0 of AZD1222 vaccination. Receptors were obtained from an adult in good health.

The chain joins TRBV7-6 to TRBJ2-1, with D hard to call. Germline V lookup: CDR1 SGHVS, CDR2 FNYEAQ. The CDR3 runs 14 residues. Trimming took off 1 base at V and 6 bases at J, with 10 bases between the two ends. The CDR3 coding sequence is TGTGCCAGCAGCTTAGAGATCATCTTCAATGAGCAGTTCTTC. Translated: CASSLEIIFNEQFF.

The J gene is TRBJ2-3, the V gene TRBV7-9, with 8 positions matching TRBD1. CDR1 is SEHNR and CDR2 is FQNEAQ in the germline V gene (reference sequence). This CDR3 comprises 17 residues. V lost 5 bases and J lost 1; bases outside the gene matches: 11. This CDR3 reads CASSISRGRGGTDTQYF. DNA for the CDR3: TGTGCCAGCAGCATCTCCAGGGGGCGCGGCGGCACAGATACGCAGTATTTT.

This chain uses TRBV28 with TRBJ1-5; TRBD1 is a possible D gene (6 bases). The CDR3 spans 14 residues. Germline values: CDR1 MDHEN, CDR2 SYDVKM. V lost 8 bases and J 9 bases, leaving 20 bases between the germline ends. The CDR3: CASVWGQAVLPQHF. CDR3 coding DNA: TGTGCCAGCGTCTGGGGGCAGGCAGTGTTGCCCCAGCATTTT.